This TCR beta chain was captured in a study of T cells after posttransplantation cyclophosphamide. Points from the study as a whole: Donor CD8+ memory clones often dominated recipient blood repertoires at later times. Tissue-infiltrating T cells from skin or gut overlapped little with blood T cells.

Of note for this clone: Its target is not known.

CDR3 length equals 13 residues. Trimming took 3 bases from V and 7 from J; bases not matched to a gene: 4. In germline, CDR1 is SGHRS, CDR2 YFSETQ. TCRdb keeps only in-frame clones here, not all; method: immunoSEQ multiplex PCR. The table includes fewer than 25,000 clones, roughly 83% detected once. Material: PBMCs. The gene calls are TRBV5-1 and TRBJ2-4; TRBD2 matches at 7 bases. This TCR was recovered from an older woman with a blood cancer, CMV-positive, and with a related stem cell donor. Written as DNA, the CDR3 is TGCGCCAGCAGCTCCGGGGGGTCGAACATTCAGTACTTC. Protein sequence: CASSSGGSNIQYF.